The sequence of this T cell receptor (beta chain) was determined in a study of molecular identifiers for immune sequencing clone quantification. Notes on the study in general: Clone sizes could be underestimated for highly expanded clones when identical TCR molecules share a barcode.

Both previously described methods and listed TCR primers were employed to make bulk TCR libraries. TCRdb reanalysed the PCR reads using MiXCR and keeps one entry per CDR3 protein. The data hold hundreds of thousands of distinct CDR3 sequences, with just under 20% observed a single time. This clonotype was recorded at least ten times. Its antigen remains unknown. Germline CDR1 DFQATT, CDR2 SNEGSKA (reference sequence). V shed 0 bases and J shed 0 bases, with 9 bases lying between them. The CDR3 loop spans 15 amino acids. Each library that profiled naive CD8 cells came from roughly 18,000 to 920,000 sorted cells with 10%, 30% or 50% RNA. Sorted naive CD8 T cells were those defined as CD8+CD4-CCR7+CD45RA+.

The specimen was naive CD8+ T cells from blood, with Jurkat cell RNA spiked in. Subset denoted: FACS-sorted CD8+CD4-CCR7+CD45RA+ naive T cells. V is TRBV20-1 and J is TRBJ1-3; no clear D. The clonotype was recovered from a human donor in good health. Some libraries in this study had Jurkat cell RNA spiked in. The CDR3 loop is CSARDLHHSGNTIYF. The DNA for the CDR3 is TGCAGTGCTAGAGATCTCCACCACTCTGGAAACACCATATATTTT.